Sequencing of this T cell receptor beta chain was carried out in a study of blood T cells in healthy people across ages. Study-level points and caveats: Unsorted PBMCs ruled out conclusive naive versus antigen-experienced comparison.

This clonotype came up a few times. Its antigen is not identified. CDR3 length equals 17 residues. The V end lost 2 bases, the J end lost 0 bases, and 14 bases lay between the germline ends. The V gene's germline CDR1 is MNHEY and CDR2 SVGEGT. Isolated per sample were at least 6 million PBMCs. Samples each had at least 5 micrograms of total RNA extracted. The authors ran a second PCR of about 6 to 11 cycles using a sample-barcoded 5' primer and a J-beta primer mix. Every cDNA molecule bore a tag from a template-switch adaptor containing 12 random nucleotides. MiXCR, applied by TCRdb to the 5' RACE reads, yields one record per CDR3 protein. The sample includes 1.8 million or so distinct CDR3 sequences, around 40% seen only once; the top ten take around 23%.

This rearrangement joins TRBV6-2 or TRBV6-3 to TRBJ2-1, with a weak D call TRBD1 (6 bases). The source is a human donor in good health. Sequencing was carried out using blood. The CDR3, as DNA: TGTGCCAGCAGTTACCCATTACCAGGGGCCTCCTACAATGAGCAGTTCTTC. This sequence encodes CASSYPLPGASYNEQFF.